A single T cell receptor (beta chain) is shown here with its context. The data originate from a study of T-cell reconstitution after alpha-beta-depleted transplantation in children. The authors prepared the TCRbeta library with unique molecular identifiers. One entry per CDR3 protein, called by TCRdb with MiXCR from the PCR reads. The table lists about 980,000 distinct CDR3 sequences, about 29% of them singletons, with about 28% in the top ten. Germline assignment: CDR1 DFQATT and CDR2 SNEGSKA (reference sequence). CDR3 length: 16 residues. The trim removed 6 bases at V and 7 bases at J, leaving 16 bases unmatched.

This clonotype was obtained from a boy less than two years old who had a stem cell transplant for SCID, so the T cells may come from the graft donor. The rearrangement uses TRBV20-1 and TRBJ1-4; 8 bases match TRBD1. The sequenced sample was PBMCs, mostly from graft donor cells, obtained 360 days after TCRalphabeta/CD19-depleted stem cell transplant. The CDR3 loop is CSALGTGGGSREKLFF. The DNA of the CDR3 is TGCAGTGCCCTGGGGACAGGAGGAGGCTCGCGTGAAAAACTGTTTTTT.